This entry concerns a single TCR beta chain. These data are taken from a study of OX40 agonist ivuxolimab in advanced cancers. Method: immunoSEQ multiplex PCR; TCRdb's copy keeps in-frame clones and lacks some. Among under 50,000 clones, almost 80% were seen once, and the ten largest hold roughly 7.3%. V shed 1 base, J shed 0 bases, and the junction held 3 bases outside the gene matches. Germline V lookup: CDR1 SGHNT, CDR2 YYREEE (reference sequence). The CDR3 has 16 amino acids. The chain recombines TRBV5-4 with TRBJ1-4, with 7 nucleotides matching TRBD1. The sequenced sample was CD4+ or CD8+ T cells sorted from blood, obtained in a trial of the OX40 agonist ivuxolimab. The receptor's source is an adult with an advanced solid tumor such as melanoma, head and neck, liver or kidney cancer. CDR3 in DNA: TGTGCCAGCAGCTTGACAGGGGATGCAACTAATGAAAAACTGTTTTTT. It yields the protein CASSLTGDATNEKLFF.